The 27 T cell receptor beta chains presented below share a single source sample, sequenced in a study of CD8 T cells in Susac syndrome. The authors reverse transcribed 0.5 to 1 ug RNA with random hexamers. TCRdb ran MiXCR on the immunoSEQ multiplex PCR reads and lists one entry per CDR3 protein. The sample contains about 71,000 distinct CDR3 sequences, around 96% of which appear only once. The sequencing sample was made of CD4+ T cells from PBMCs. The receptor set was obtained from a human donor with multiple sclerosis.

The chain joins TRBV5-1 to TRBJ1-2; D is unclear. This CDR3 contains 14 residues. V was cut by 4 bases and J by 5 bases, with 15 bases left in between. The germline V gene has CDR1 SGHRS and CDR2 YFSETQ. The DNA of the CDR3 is TGCGCCAGCAGCCCGACTGGGTGGGATTATGGCTACACCTTC. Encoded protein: CASSPTGWDYGYTF.

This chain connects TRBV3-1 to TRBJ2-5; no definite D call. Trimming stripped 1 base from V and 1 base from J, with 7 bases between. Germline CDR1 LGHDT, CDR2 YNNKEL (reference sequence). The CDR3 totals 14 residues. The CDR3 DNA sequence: TGTGCCAGCAGCCAAGTGGCAGGCCAAGAGACCCAGTACTTC. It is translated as CASSQVAGQETQYF.

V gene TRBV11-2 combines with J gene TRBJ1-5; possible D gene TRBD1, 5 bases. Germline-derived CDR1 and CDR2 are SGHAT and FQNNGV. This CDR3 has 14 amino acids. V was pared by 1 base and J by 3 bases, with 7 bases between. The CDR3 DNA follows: TGTGCCAGCAGCTTAGGGACACCCAATCAGCCCCAGCATTTT. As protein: CASSLGTPNQPQHF.

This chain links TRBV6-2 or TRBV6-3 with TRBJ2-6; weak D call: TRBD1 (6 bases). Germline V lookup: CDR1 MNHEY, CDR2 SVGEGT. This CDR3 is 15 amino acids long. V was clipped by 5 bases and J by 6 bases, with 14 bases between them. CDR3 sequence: CASSRGTRQANVLTF. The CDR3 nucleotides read TGTGCCAGCAGTAGGGGGACACGGCAGGCCAACGTCCTGACTTTC.

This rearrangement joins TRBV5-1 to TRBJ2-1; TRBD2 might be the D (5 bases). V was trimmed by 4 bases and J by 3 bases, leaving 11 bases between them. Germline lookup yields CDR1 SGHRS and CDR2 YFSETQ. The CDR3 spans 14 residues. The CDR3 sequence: CASSREGGYNEQFF. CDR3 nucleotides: TGCGCCAGCAGCAGAGAAGGAGGCTACAATGAGCAGTTCTTC.

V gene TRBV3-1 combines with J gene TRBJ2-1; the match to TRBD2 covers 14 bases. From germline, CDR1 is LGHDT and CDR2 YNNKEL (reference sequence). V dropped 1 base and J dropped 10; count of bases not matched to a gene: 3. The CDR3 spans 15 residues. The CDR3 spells CASSQGLAGGQEQFF. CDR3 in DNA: TGTGCCAGCAGCCAAGGACTAGCGGGGGGGCAGGAGCAGTTCTTC.

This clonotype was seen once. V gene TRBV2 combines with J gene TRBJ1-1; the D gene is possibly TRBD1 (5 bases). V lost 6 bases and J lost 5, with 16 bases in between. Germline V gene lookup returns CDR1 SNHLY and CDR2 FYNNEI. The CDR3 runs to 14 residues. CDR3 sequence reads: CASRVSEGSTEAFF. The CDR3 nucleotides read TGTGCCAGCAGAGTTTCGGAGGGGAGTACTGAAGCTTTCTTT. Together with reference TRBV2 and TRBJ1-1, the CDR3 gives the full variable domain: EPEVTQTPSHQVTQMGQEVILRCVPISNHLYFYWYRQILGQKVEFLVSFYNNEISEKSEIFDDQFSVERPDGSNFTLKIRSTKLEDSAMYFCASRVSEGSTEAFFGQGTRLTVV.

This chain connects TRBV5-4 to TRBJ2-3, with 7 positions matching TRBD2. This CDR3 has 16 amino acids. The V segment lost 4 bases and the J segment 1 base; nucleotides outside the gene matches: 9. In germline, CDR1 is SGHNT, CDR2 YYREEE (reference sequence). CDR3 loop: CASSLGGRGGTDTQYF. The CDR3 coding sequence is TGTGCCAGCAGCCTGGGGGGACGGGGGGGCACAGATACGCAGTATTTT.

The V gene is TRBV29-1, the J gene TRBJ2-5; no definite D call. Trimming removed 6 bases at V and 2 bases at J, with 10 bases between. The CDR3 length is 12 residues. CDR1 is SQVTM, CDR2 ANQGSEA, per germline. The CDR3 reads CSVAHGQETQYF. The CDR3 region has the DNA TGCAGCGTCGCTCACGGGCAAGAGACCCAGTACTTC. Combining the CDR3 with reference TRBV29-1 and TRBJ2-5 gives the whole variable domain SAVISQKPSRDICQRGTSLTIQCQVDSQVTMMFWYRQQPGQSLTLIATANQGSEATYESGFVIDKFPISRPNLTFSTLTVSNMSPEDSSIYLCSVAHGQETQYFGPGTRLLVL.

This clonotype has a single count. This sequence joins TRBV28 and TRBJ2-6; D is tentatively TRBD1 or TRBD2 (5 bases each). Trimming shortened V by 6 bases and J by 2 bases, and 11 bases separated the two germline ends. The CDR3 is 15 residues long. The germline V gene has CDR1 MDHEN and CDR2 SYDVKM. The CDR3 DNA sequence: TGTGCCAGCAGAATTGGGGGAACTGGGGCCAACGTCCTGACTTTC. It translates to CASRIGGTGANVLTF.

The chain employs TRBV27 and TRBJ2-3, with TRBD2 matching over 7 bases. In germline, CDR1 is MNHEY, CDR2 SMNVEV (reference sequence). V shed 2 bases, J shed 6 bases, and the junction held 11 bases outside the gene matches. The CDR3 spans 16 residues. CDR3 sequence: CASSLHPPGAGDTQYF. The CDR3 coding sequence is TGTGCCAGCAGTTTACACCCCCCCGGAGCGGGGGATACGCAGTATTTT.

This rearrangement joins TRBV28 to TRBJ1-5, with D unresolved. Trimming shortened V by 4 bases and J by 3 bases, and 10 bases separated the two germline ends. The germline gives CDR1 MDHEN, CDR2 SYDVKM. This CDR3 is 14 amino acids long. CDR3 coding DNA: TGTGCCAGCAGTTCCCCCGCGGCCAATCAGCCCCAGCATTTT. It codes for CASSSPAANQPQHF.

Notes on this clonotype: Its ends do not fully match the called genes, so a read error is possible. Here the CDR3 reads CASSDLTSPDTHYF. Here the CDR3 DNA reads TGTGCCAGCAGCGATTTGACTAGCCCAGATACGCATTATTTT. This chain uses TRBV9 with TRBJ2-3; 7 nucleotides align to TRBD2. Germline values: CDR1 SGDLS, CDR2 YYNGEE. The length of the CDR3 is 14 residues.

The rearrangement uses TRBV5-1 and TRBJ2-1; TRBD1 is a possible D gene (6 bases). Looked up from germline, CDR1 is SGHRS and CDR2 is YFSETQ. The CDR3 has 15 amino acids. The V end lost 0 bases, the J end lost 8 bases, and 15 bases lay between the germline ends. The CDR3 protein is CASSLAGAIGDEQFF. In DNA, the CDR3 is TGCGCCAGCAGCTTGGCAGGGGCCATAGGCGATGAGCAGTTCTTC.

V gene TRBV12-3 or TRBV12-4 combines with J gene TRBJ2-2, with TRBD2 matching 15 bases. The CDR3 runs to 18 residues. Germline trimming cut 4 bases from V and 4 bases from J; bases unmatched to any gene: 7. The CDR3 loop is CASSSGTSGGPGTGELFF. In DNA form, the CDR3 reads TGTGCCAGCAGTTCCGGGACTAGCGGGGGGCCTGGCACCGGGGAGCTGTTTTTT.

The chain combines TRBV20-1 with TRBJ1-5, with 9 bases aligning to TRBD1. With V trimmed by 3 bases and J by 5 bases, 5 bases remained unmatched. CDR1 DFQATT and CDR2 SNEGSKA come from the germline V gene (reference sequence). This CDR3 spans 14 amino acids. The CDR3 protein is CSARDRGRDQPQHF. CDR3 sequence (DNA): TGCAGTGCTAGGGACAGGGGACGGGATCAGCCCCAGCATTTT.

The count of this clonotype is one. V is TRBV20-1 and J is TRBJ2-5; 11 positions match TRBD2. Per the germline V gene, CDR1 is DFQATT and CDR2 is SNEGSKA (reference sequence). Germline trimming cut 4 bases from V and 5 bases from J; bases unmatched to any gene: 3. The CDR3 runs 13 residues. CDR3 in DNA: TGCAGTGCTACTAGCGGGGGGTGGGAGACCCAGTACTTC. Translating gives CSATSGGWETQYF.

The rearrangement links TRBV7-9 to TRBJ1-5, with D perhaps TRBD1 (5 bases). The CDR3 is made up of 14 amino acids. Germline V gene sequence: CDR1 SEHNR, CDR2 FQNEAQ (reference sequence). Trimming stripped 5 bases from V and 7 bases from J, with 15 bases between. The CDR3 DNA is TGTGCCAGCAGCGGGACGGTTGAGAGGCAGCCCCAGCATTTT. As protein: CASSGTVERQPQHF. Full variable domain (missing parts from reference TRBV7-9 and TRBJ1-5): DTGVSQNPRHKITKRGQNVTFRCDPISEHNRLYWYRQTLGQGPEFLTYFQNEAQLEKSRLLSDRFSAERPKGSFSTLEIQRTEQGDSAMYLCASSGTVERQPQHFGDGTRLSIL.

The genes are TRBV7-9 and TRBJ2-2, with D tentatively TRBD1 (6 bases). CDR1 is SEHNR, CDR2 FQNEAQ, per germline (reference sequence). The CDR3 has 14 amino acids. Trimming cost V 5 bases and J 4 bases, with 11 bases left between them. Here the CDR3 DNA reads TGTGCCAGCAGCCCGTGGACAGTCACCGGGGAGCTGTTTTTT. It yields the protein CASSPWTVTGELFF. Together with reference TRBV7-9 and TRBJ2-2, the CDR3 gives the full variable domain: DTGVSQNPRHKITKRGQNVTFRCDPISEHNRLYWYRQTLGQGPEFLTYFQNEAQLEKSRLLSDRFSAERPKGSFSTLEIQRTEQGDSAMYLCASSPWTVTGELFFGEGSRLTVL.

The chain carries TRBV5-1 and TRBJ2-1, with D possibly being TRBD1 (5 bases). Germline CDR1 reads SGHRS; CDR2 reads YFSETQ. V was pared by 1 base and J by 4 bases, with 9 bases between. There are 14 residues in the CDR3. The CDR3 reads CASSLLQVYNEQFF. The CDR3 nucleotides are TGCGCCAGCAGCTTGCTACAGGTTTACAATGAGCAGTTCTTC.

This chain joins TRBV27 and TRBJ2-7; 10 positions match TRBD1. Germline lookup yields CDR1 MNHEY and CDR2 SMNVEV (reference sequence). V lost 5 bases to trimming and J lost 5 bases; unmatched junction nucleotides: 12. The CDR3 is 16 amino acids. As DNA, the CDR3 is TGTGCCAGCAGTCATAACCGGGACAGGGGTGTCCACGAGCAGTACTTC. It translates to CASSHNRDRGVHEQYF.

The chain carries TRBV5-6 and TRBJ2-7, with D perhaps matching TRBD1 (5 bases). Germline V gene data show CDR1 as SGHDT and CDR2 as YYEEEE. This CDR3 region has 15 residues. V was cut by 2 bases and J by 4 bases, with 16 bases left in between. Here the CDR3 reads CASSLFPPQVYEQYF. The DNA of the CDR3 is TGTGCCAGCAGCTTATTCCCCCCACAGGTTTACGAGCAGTACTTC.

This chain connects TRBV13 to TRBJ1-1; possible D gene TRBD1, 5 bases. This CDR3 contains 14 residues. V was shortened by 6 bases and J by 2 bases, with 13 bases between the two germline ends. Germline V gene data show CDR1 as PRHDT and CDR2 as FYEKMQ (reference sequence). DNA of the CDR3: TGTGCCAGCAGAGGGGCAGGGCCAAACACTGAAGCTTTCTTT. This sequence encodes CASRGAGPNTEAFF. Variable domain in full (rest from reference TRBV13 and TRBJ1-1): AAGVIQSPRHLIKEKRETATLKCYPIPRHDTVYWYQQGPGQDPQFLISFYEKMQSDKGSIPDRFSAQQFSDYHSELNMSSLELGDSALYFCASRGAGPNTEAFFGQGTRLTVV.

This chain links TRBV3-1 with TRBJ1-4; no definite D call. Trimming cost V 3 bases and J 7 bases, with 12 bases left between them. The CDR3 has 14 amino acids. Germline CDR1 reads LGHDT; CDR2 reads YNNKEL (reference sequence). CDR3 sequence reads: CASSQNRRGEKLFF. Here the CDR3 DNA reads TGTGCCAGCAGCCAGAACAGAAGAGGTGAAAAACTGTTTTTT.

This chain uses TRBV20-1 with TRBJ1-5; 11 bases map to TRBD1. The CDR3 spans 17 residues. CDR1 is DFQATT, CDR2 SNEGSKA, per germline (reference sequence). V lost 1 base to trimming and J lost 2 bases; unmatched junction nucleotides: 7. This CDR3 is CSARVDRGLTGNQPQHF. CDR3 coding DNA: TGCAGTGCTAGAGTGGACAGGGGGCTAACTGGCAATCAGCCCCAGCATTTT.

The CDR3 sequence is CASSQDPRGTEAFF. DNA for the CDR3: TGTGCCAGCAGCCAAGATCCGCGGGGAACTGAAGCTTTCTTT. The chain recombines TRBV4-2 with TRBJ1-1; D remains unclear. The length of the CDR3 is 14 residues. V lost 0 bases to trimming and J lost 5 bases, with 10 bases between them. The germline V gene has CDR1 LGHNA and CDR2 YNFKEQ.

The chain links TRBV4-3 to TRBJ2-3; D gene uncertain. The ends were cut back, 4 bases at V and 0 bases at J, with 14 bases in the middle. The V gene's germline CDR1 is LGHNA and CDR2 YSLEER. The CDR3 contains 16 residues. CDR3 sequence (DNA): TGCGCCAGCAGCCCCAAGACGTCGTCGAGCACAGATACGCAGTATTTT. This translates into CASSPKTSSSTDTQYF.